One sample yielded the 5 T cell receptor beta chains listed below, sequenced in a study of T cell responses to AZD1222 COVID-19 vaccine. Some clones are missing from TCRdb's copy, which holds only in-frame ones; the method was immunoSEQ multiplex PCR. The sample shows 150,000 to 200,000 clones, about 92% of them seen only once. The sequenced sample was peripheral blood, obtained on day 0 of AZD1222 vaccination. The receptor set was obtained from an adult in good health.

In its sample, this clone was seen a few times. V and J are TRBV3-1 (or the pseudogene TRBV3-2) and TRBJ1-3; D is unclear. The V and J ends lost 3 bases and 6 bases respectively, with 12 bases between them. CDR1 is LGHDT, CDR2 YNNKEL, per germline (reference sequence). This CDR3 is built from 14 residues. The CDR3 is CASSQRVTANTIYF. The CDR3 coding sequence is TGTGCCAGCAGCCAGAGGGTTACGGCAAACACCATATATTTT.

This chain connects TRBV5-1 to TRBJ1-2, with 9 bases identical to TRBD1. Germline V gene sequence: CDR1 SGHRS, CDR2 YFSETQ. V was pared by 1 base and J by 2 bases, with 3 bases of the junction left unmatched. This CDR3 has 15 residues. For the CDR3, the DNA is TGCGCCAGCAGCTTGACCACAGGGGGCAACTATGGCTACACCTTC. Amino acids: CASSLTTGGNYGYTF.

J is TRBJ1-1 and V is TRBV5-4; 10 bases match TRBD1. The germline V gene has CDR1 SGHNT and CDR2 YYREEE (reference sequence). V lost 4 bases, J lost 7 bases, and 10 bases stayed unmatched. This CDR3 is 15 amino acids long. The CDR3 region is CASSGSGTGVSEAFF. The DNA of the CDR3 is TGTGCCAGCAGCGGATCCGGGACAGGGGTGAGTGAAGCTTTCTTT.

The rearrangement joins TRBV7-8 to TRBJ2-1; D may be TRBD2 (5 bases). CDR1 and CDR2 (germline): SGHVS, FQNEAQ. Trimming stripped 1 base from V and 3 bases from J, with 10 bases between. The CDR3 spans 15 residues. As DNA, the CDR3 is TGTGCCAGCAGCTTAGAGCGGCGGGTCTACAATGAGCAGTTCTTC. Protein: CASSLERRVYNEQFF.

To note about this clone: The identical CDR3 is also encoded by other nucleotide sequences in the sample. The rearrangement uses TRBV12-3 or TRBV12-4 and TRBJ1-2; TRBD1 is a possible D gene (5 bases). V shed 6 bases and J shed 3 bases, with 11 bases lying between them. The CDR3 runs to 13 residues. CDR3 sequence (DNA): TGTGCCAGCAGCCCTGGGACGGACTATGGCTACACCTTC. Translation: CASSPGTDYGYTF.